Sequencing of this TCR beta chain was carried out in a study of blood T cell repertoires in COVID-19. Repertoires were generated with immunoSEQ multiplex PCR, while TCRdb's copy carries only in-frame clones and drops some. The profile shows about 69,000 clones, roughly 73% of them singletons. Germline-derived CDR1 and CDR2 are SGHRS and YFSETQ. The CDR3 has 16 amino acids. With 0 bases removed from V and 5 bases from J, the gap between germline ends came to 14 bases. This clone occurred many times. Sequencing was carried out using peripheral blood. The rearrangement links TRBV5-1 to TRBJ2-2; perhaps TRBD2 as D (5 bases). The source of this sequence is a human donor in a cohort sampled during active COVID-19. The DNA for the CDR3 is TGCGCCAGCAGCTTGGACCCAGCGGTTGAAACCGGGGAGCTGTTTTTT. Amino acids: CASSLDPAVETGELFF.